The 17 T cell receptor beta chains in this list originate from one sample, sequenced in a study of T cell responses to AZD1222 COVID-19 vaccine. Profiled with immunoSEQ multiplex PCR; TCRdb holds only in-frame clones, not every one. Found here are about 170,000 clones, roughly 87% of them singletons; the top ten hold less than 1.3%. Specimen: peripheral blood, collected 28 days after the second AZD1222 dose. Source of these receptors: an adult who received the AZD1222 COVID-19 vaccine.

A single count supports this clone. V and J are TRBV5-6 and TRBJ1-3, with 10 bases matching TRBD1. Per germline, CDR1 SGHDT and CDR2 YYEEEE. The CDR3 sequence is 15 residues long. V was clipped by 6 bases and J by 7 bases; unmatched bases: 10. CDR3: CASITMGTGENTIYF. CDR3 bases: TGTGCCAGCATCACCATGGGGACAGGGGAGAACACCATATATTTT.

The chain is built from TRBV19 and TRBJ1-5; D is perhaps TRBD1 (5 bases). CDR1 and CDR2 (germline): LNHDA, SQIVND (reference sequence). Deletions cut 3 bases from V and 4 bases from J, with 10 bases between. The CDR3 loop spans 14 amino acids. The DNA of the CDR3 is TGTGCCAGTAGTATTCCCGGGGGGAATCAGCCCCAGCATTTT. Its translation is CASSIPGGNQPQHF.

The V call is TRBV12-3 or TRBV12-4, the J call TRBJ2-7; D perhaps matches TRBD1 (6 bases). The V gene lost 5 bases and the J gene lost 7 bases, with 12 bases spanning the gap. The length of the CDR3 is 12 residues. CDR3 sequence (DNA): TGTGCCAGCAGTCAGGGGTTTCGGGAGCAGTACTTC. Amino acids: CASSQGFREQYF.

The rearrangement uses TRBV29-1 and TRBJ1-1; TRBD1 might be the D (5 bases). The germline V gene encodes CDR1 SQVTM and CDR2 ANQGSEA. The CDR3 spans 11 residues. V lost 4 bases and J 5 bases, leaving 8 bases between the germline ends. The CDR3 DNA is TGCAGCGTTGGTGAGGGGACTGAAGCTTTCTTT. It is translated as CSVGEGTEAFF.

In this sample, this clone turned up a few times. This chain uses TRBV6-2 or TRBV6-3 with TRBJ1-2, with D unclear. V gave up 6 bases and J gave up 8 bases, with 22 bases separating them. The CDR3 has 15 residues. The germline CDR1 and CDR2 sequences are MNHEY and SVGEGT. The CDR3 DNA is TGTGCCAGCAGCCCGGTGGACCGTGATGCGGGCGGCTACACCTTC. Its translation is CASSPVDRDAGGYTF.

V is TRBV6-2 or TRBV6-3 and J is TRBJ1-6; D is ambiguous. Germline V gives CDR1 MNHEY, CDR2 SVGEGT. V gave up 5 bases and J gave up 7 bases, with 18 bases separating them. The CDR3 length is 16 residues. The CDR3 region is CASSPHFGDWNSPLHF. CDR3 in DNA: TGTGCCAGCAGTCCCCACTTTGGGGATTGGAATTCACCCCTCCACTTT.

The CDR3 protein is CASSATSSGNTIYF. The CDR3 DNA is TGTGCCAGCAGTGCTACAAGCTCTGGAAACACCATATATTTT. This chain links TRBV6-4 with TRBJ1-3; unclear D gene. Trimming took off 4 bases at V and 0 bases at J, with 7 bases between the two ends. CDR3 size: 14 residues. Looked up from germline, CDR1 is MRHNA and CDR2 is SNTAGT.

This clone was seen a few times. The CDR3 is CSATSGGEQFF. DNA of the CDR3: TGCAGTGCCACCAGCGGGGGTGAGCAGTTCTTC. The V gene is TRBV20-1, the J gene TRBJ2-1, with 8 bases lining up with TRBD2. CDR3 length: 11 residues. Germline-derived CDR1 and CDR2 are DFQATT and SNEGSKA (reference sequence). The V and J ends lost 6 bases and 9 bases, in that order; junction bases with no gene match: 4.

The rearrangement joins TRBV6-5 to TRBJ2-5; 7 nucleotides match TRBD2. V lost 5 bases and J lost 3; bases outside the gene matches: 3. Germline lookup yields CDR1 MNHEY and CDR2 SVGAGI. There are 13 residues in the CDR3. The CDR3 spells CASSPGGEETQYF. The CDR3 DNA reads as TGTGCCAGCAGTCCTGGGGGGGAAGAGACCCAGTACTTC.

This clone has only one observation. In DNA form, the CDR3 reads TGTGCCAGCAGCCAGGGAGGGGGGAATGAAAAACTGTTTTTT. It codes for CASSQGGGNEKLFF. The chain has TRBV2 and TRBJ1-4; TRBD1 is a possible D gene (6 bases). The ends were cut back, 6 bases at V and 5 bases at J, with 13 bases in the middle. Germline-derived CDR1 and CDR2 are SNHLY and FYNNEI. The CDR3 has 14 residues.

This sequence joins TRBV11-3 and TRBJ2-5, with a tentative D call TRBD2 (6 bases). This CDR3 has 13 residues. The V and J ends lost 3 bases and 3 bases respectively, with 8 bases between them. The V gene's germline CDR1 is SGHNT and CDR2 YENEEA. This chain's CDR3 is CASSFGGEETQYF. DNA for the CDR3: TGTGCCAGCAGCTTCGGGGGAGAAGAGACCCAGTACTTC.

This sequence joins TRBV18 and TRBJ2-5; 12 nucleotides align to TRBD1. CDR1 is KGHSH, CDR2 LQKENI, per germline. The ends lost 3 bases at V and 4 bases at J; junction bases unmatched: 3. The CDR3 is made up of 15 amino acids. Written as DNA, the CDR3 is TGTGCCAGCTCACCGGGACAGGGGGCCGGAGAGACCCAGTACTTC. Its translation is CASSPGQGAGETQYF. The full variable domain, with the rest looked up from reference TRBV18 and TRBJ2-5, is NAGVMQNPRHLVRRRGQEARLRCSPMKGHSHVYWYRQLPEEGLKFMVYLQKENIIDESGMPKERFSAEFPKEGPSILRIQQVVRGDSAAYFCASSPGQGAGETQYFGPGTRLLVL.

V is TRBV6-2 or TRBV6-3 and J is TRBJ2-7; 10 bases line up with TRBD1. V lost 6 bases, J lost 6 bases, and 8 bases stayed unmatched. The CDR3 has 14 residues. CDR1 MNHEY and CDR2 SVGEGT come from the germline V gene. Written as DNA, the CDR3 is TGTGCCAGCAGCTCCGGGACAGGGGCCGCCGAGCAGTACTTC. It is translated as CASSSGTGAAEQYF.

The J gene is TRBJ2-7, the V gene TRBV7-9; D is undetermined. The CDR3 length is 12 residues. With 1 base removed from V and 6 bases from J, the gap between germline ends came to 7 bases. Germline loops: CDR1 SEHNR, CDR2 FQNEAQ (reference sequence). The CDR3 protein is CASSLGGGEQYF. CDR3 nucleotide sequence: TGTGCCAGCAGCTTAGGGGGTGGCGAGCAGTACTTC.

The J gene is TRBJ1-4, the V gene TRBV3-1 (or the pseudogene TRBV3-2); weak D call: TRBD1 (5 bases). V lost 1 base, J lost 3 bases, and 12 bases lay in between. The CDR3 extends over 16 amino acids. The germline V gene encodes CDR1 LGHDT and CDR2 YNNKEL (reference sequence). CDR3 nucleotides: TGTGCCAGCAGCCAAGTTCGGGGGATTGCTAATGAAAAACTGTTTTTT. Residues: CASSQVRGIANEKLFF.

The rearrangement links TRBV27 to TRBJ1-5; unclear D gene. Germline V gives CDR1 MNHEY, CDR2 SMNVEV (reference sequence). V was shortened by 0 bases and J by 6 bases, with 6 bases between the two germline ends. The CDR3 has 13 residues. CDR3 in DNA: TGTGCCAGCAGTTTATCAGGGAGTCAGCCCCAGCATTTT. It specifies CASSLSGSQPQHF.

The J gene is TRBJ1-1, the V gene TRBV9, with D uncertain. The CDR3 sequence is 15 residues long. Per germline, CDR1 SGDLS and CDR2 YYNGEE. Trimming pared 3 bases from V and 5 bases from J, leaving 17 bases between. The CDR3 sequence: CASSDLEAYPTEAFF. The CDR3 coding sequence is TGTGCCAGCAGCGACCTAGAGGCGTATCCTACTGAAGCTTTCTTT.